The sequence of this T cell receptor (beta chain) was determined in a study of blood T cell repertoires in COVID-19 (dated by TCRdb to between 2020 and 2021). Turning to the overall study: The collaborator samples originated in the United States, Italy and Spain and spanned the acute and convalescent phases of COVID-19. The prospective study material was composed of cDNA or gDNA derived from T cells, B-cell-depleted T cells, or PBMCs. The dataset comprised deeply sampled blood TCRbeta repertoires from subjects exposed to, actively infected with, or recovered from COVID-19. The repertoires were made available in a free public database intended to serve as a resource for research on the immune response to SARS-CoV-2. The samples were drawn from the first 160 participants of the ongoing ImmuneRACE study and from over 950 subjects provided by 6 global collaborators. A de-identified subject ID, COVID-19 status, age in years and sex were almost always included in the sample metadata. Where HLA class I and class II types were available, the types were taken from metadata supplied by the sample provider, not from assay-based typing.

The immunoSEQ Assay, a bias-controlled multiplex PCR, was used to amplify TCRbeta CDR3 regions from genomic DNA. As for how the authors treated the data: Within the assay, amplification of reference gene primers was used to estimate how many nucleated cells each sample contained. To quantify the absolute abundance of each unique TCRbeta CDR3 rearrangement, sequence reads were collapsed and filtered. Productive Simpson clonality was computed per sample as the square root of Simpson's diversity index over productive rearrangements. TCRdb mirrors the immuneACCESS table, restricted to in-frame sequences. Some clones are absent from its copies; in checked studies, under half trace to an unresolved V gene, and the reason for the others is unknown. V and J calls plus clone size are reproduced from that table; the DNA served to infer D and trimming. The sample data list about 150,000 clones, and 89% of these were observed just once. Jointly, the top ten make up 2.5% to 3% of the sample.

Whole blood was collected in K2EDTA tubes by collaborating institutions according to the institutions' own protocols. Collaborator samples were shipped for TCRbeta analysis as frozen whole blood, isolated PBMCs, or DNA extracted from either sample type. Overall results and qualifications from the work: The amount of clinical and demographic metadata varied by source and participant and was provided uncurated.

In regard to this clone: It lacks a known antigen. No much larger clone is present one base from it, and per-base qualities are unavailable.

Sequencing was done on a sample of peripheral blood. This receptor was obtained from a man aged 55 to 70 with acute or convalescent COVID-19.

The CDR3 protein sequence reads: CASSLYRGRGYTF. The nucleotides read TGTGCCAGCAGTCTTTACAGGGGACGTGGCTACACCTTC. This chain is built from TRBV12-3 or TRBV12-4 and TRBJ1-2, and 7 bases in between align with TRBD1. The CDR3 starts with the cysteine, ends with the phenylalanine, and has 13 residues. Of the read, only the CDR3 DNA is kept; its 39 bases are in frame from base 1. V is cut back by 5 bases and J by 7 bases, with 7 bases in the junction unmatched.